This is a list of T cell receptor beta chains from one sample in a study of blood T cell repertoires in COVID-19. Sequenced by immunoSEQ multiplex PCR; TCRdb stores in-frame clones only, minus some. The sample yields some 260,000 clones, about 86% seen once. Sequenced material: PBMCs or T cells enriched from blood (not recorded which). All receptors come from a man aged 25-45 years with acute COVID-19. Both conserved end residues are part of each CDR3. Fields, in order: D gene, clone size, V gene, J gene, CDR3 DNA, CDR3 protein. A D gene is named only where the DNA matches it firmly. Clone size is shown for a subset of rows, as once, few, many or a class of expanded clone.

D: TRBD1
size: NA
V: TRBV6-2/TRBV6-3
J: TRBJ1-5
DNA: TGTGCCAGCACCCCTGGGACAGGTAATCAGCCCCAGCATTTT
CDR3: CASTPGTGNQPQHF

D: TRBD1
size: once
V: TRBV5-4
J: TRBJ1-4
DNA: TGTGCCAGCAGCGCGGGACAGAGGGTTGAAAAACTGTTTTTT
CDR3: CASSAGQRVEKLFF

D: NA
size: few
V: TRBV5-1
J: TRBJ1-1
DNA: TGTGCCAGCAGCTTAACGGGTAAGAACACTGAAGCTTTCTTT
CDR3: CASSLTGKNTEAFF

D: NA
size: NA
V: TRBV12-3/TRBV12-4
J: TRBJ1-5
DNA: TGTGCCAGCAGCCCAGGGACATTAAAGCCCCAGCATTTT
CDR3: CASSPGTLKPQHF

D: TRBD2
size: NA
V: TRBV30
J: TRBJ2-5
DNA: TGTGCCTGGAGTACCACTAGCGGAGGCCAAGAGACCCAGTACTTC
CDR3: CAWSTTSGGQETQYF

D: TRBD1
size: NA
V: TRBV9
J: TRBJ1-3
DNA: TGTGCCAGCAGCCCTTGGGACAGGGTGGACACCATATATTTT
CDR3: CASSPWDRVDTIYF

D: TRBD2
size: NA
V: TRBV11-2
J: TRBJ2-1
DNA: TGTGCCAGCAGCCCGCACCAGCTTGCTAGCGGGTATTCCTACAATGAGCAGTTCTTC
CDR3: CASSPHQLASGYSYNEQFF

D: NA
size: few
V: TRBV6-5
J: TRBJ1-2
DNA: TGTGCCAGCACCAAACTCGGTCTCTATGGCTACACCTTC
CDR3: CASTKLGLYGYTF

D: TRBD2
size: NA
V: TRBV6-5
J: TRBJ2-1
DNA: TGTGCCAGCAGTTTGTTTAGCGGGAGTAGGAATGAGCAGTTCTTC
CDR3: CASSLFSGSRNEQFF

D: NA
size: NA
V: TRBV4-3
J: TRBJ2-2
DNA: TGCGCCAGCAGCCACACTGACGGGGAGCTGTTTTTT
CDR3: CASSHTDGELFF

D: NA
size: NA
V: TRBV19
J: TRBJ2-2
DNA: TGTGCCCCAACGGAGGACGACGGGGAGCTGTTTTTT
CDR3: CAPTEDDGELFF

D: NA
size: NA
V: TRBV28
J: TRBJ1-6
DNA: TGTGCCAGCAGTTTCCTCAGATCTAATTCACCCCTCCACTTT
CDR3: CASSFLRSNSPLHF

D: TRBD2
size: once
V: TRBV5-4
J: TRBJ2-3
DNA: TGTGCCAGCAGCTTGGTACTAGCGGGGTTATCCGATACGCAGTATTTT
CDR3: CASSLVLAGLSDTQYF

D: NA
size: NA
V: TRBV19
J: TRBJ2-1
DNA: TGTGCCAGTAGTACCCCCCCTGCGGAGGTCTCCTACAATGAGCAGTTCTTC
CDR3: CASSTPPAEVSYNEQFF

D: NA
size: few
V: TRBV6-2/TRBV6-3
J: TRBJ1-1
DNA: TGTGCCAGCAGTTACTCACAAACAAAGAACACTGAAGCTTTCTTT
CDR3: CASSYSQTKNTEAFF

D: TRBD1
size: NA
V: TRBV7-3
J: TRBJ2-3
DNA: TGTGCCAGCAGCGTTACGGGACAGAGCACAGATACGCAGTATTTT
CDR3: CASSVTGQSTDTQYF

D: NA
size: NA
V: TRBV27
J: TRBJ1-2
DNA: TGTGCCAGCAGTTATTGGCAGGACTATGGCTACACCTTC
CDR3: CASSYWQDYGYTF

D: NA
size: few
V: TRBV5-1
J: TRBJ2-3
DNA: TGTGCCAGCAGCTTGAGGGGGACCGTTAGAGATACGCAGTATTTT
CDR3: CASSLRGTVRDTQYF

D: TRBD1
size: once
V: TRBV7-2
J: TRBJ1-5
DNA: TGTGCCAGCAGTTATGACAGGGGGGGTAATCAGCCCCAGCATTTT
CDR3: CASSYDRGGNQPQHF

D: TRBD2
size: NA
V: TRBV6-5
J: TRBJ2-1
DNA: TGTGCCAGCGTGACTAGCGGGACTCGCAATGAGCAGTTCTTC
CDR3: CASVTSGTRNEQFF

D: TRBD1
size: NA
V: TRBV5-1
J: TRBJ1-2
DNA: TGTGCCAGCAGCTTGGTCGGCAGGGGGTTAAACTATGGCTACACCTTC
CDR3: CASSLVGRGLNYGYTF

D: NA
size: NA
V: TRBV6-2/TRBV6-3
J: TRBJ2-1
DNA: TGTGCCAGCAGTTCCAAAAGGGGTGAGCAGTTCTTC
CDR3: CASSSKRGEQFF

D: TRBD1
size: NA
V: TRBV3-1/TRBV3-2
J: TRBJ1-3
DNA: TGTGCCAGCAGCGGACAGGGAGGTGGGAACACCATATATTTT
CDR3: CASSGQGGGNTIYF

D: NA
size: NA
V: TRBV3-1/TRBV3-2
J: TRBJ2-1
DNA: TGTGCCAGCAGCCAACCGGGGGGCGCATCAAATGAGCAGTTCTTC
CDR3: CASSQPGGASNEQFF

D: NA
size: NA
V: TRBV12-3/TRBV12-4
J: TRBJ2-3
DNA: TGTGCCAGCAGTTTAGTAGAGGTAGATACGCAGTATTTT
CDR3: CASSLVEVDTQYF

D: NA
size: NA
V: TRBV4-1
J: TRBJ2-6
DNA: TGCGCCAGCAGCCAAGTTCTGACGGGGGGCACTGGGGCCAACGTCCTGACTTTC
CDR3: CASSQVLTGGTGANVLTF

D: TRBD2
size: NA
V: TRBV5-1
J: TRBJ2-5
DNA: TGCGCCAGCAGCTCATACGGGGCTAGCGGACAAGAGACCCAGTACTTC
CDR3: CASSSYGASGQETQYF

D: NA
size: NA
V: TRBV18
J: TRBJ1-1
DNA: TGTGCCAGCTCAGAAATAGCGACTGAAGCTTTCTTT
CDR3: CASSEIATEAFF

D: NA
size: NA
V: TRBV14
J: TRBJ2-1
DNA: TGTGCCAGCAGCCGAACCAGTTGGCAGGGCCTAAATGAGCAGTTCTTC
CDR3: CASSRTSWQGLNEQFF

D: NA
size: NA
V: TRBV7-9
J: TRBJ2-3
DNA: TGTGCCAGCAGCTTAGCCGTAGATACGCAGTATTTT
CDR3: CASSLAVDTQYF

D: TRBD1
size: NA
V: TRBV28
J: TRBJ1-3
DNA: TGTGCCAGCCGAGGCCAACAGGGGAATGGAAACACCATATATTTT
CDR3: CASRGQQGNGNTIYF

D: NA
size: NA
V: TRBV2
J: TRBJ1-1
DNA: TGTGCCAGCACGGTAAGGGGGATGACGAACACTGAAGCTTTCTTT
CDR3: CASTVRGMTNTEAFF

D: TRBD1
size: NA
V: TRBV18
J: TRBJ2-3
DNA: TGTGCCAGCTCAACCGGGACAGGGATCACAGATACGCAGTATTTT
CDR3: CASSTGTGITDTQYF

D: NA
size: NA
V: TRBV7-6
J: TRBJ2-5
DNA: TGTGCCAGCAGCTTACAGACTGAGACCCAGTACTTC
CDR3: CASSLQTETQYF

D: TRBD1
size: NA
V: TRBV19
J: TRBJ2-1
DNA: TGTGCCAGTGGACAGGGTGGTGAGCAGTTCTTC
CDR3: CASGQGGEQFF

D: NA
size: NA
V: TRBV5-1
J: TRBJ1-1
DNA: TGCGCCAGCAGCTTGGGAGTGGGCGTCGCGAACACTGAAGCTTTCTTT
CDR3: CASSLGVGVANTEAFF

D: NA
size: NA
V: TRBV4-1
J: TRBJ1-1
DNA: TGCGCCAGCAGCCAAGGGGACATTATGAACACTGAAGCTTTCTTT
CDR3: CASSQGDIMNTEAFF

D: NA
size: NA
V: TRBV9
J: TRBJ1-1
DNA: TGTGCCAGCAGCCCCCGCGGAGATTTGAACACTGAAGCTTTCTTT
CDR3: CASSPRGDLNTEAFF

D: NA
size: once
V: TRBV4-1
J: TRBJ1-5
DNA: TGCGCCAGCAGCCATCTTGTTAGCAATCAGCCCCAGCATTTT
CDR3: CASSHLVSNQPQHF

D: NA
size: NA
V: TRBV28
J: TRBJ2-1
DNA: TGTGCCAGCAGTTTACAGGGCTATGAGCAGTTCTTC
CDR3: CASSLQGYEQFF

D: TRBD2
size: NA
V: TRBV5-1
J: TRBJ2-1
DNA: TGCGCCAGCAGCTTGAAAGCTAGCGGGGATCCGGGCCGGAATGAGCAGTTCTTC
CDR3: CASSLKASGDPGRNEQFF

D: NA
size: NA
V: TRBV6-4
J: TRBJ2-2
DNA: TGTGCCAGCAGTGACTCGTCAACCGGGGAGCTGTTTTTT
CDR3: CASSDSSTGELFF

D: NA
size: NA
V: TRBV7-2
J: TRBJ1-4
DNA: TGTGCCAGCAGCTTAGTTGCAGGGAATGAAAAACTGTTTTTT
CDR3: CASSLVAGNEKLFF

D: TRBD2
size: NA
V: TRBV24-1
J: TRBJ2-1
DNA: TGTGCCACCAGTGAACTAGCGGGAGTCGTCAATGAGCAGTTCTTC
CDR3: CATSELAGVVNEQFF

D: TRBD1
size: NA
V: TRBV9
J: TRBJ2-5
DNA: TGTGCCAGCAGCAGATGGACAGGCCAAGAGACCCAGTACTTC
CDR3: CASSRWTGQETQYF

D: NA
size: NA
V: TRBV5-1
J: TRBJ1-2
DNA: TGCGCCAGCAGCATACAGGGAGGGCCAGTCCAGGGGCATGGCTACACCTTC
CDR3: CASSIQGGPVQGHGYTF

D: NA
size: NA
V: TRBV15
J: TRBJ1-1
DNA: TGTGCCACCAGCCCCCGACAGATCACTGAAGCTTTCTTT
CDR3: CATSPRQITEAFF

D: TRBD1
size: NA
V: TRBV2
J: TRBJ2-5
DNA: TGTGCCACACAGGGGTCACAAGAGACCCAGTACTTC
CDR3: CATQGSQETQYF

D: NA
size: NA
V: TRBV28
J: TRBJ1-1
DNA: TGTGCCAGCAGGGGGGCCGGTGGGTTGTCCGGCACTGAAGCTTTCTTT
CDR3: CASRGAGGLSGTEAFF

D: NA
size: NA
V: TRBV20-1
J: TRBJ1-6
DNA: TGCAGTGCTAGTGAGGGACTGATCTCACCCCTCCACTTT
CDR3: CSASEGLISPLHF

D: NA
size: NA
V: TRBV5-1
J: TRBJ1-2
DNA: TGCGCCAGCAGCCGGTCTCTCGGGGGAACTGGCTACACCTTC
CDR3: CASSRSLGGTGYTF

D: NA
size: NA
V: TRBV9
J: TRBJ2-1
DNA: TGTGCCAGCAGCGTAGTAGGAGGGGGCCTTACGGATGAGCAGTTCTTC
CDR3: CASSVVGGGLTDEQFF

D: TRBD1
size: NA
V: TRBV19
J: TRBJ1-4
DNA: TGTGCCAGTGATATGACAGGGGCACGAGAAAAACTGTTTTTT
CDR3: CASDMTGAREKLFF